This T cell receptor (beta chain) was profiled in a study of human versus mouse CDR3 diversity and MHC coevolution. Turning to the study itself: Between roughly 5.5 x 10^6 and 1.8 x 10^7 valid reads came from each sample.

Naive CD4 T cells were sorted as CD45RO-negative, CD62L-positive. Study outcomes and limitations: On average, humans showed more CDR3 deletions and insertions than mice. Six or seven MHC II alleles selected the human T cells.

Sequencing was performed with immunoSEQ multiplex PCR; in TCRdb, only in-frame clones are kept and a portion is missing. Of some 60,000 clones listed, 94% are singletons. CDR3 length: 14 residues. Germline CDR1 is MNHNS and CDR2 is SASEGT. J lost 0 bases, V lost 5 bases, and 3 bases had no gene match. Of note for this clone: Its antigen is not identified.

The specimen sequenced was naive CD4+ T cells from blood. Subset here: CD45RO-negative CD62L-positive naive CD4 T cells. The clonotype comes from a person in their sixties in good health. The chain has TRBV6-1 and TRBJ1-2; 7 positions match TRBD1. The CDR3 nucleotides read TGTGCCAGCAGTCGACAGGGAGCTAACTATGGCTACACCTTC. Protein product: CASSRQGANYGYTF.